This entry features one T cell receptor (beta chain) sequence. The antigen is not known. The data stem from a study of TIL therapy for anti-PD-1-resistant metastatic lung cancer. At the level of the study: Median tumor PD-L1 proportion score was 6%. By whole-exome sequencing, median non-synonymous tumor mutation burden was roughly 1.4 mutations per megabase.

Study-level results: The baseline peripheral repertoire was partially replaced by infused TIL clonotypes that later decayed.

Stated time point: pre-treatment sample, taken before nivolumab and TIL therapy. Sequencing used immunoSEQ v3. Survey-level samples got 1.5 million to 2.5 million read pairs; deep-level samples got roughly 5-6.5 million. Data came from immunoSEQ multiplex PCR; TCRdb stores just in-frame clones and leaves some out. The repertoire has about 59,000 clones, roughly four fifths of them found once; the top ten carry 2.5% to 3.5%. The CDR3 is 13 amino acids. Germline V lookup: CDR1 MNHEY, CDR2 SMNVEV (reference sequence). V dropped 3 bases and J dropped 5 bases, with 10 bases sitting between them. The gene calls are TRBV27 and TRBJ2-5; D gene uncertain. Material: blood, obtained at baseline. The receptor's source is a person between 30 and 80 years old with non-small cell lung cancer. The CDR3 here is CASSLGGLETQYF. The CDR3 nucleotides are TGTGCCAGCAGTTTGGGCGGTTTGGAGACCCAGTACTTC.